This TCR beta chain is from a study of blood T cell repertoires in COVID-19. About the study: Samples of COVID-19 (acute and convalescent) were obtained from the United States, Italy and Spain. Sample material is recorded as cDNA or gDNA derived from T cells, B-cell-depleted T cells, or PBMCs.

Study processing details: Amplification from reference gene primers served as the basis for estimated nucleated cell counts. Using immunoSEQ multiplex PCR, the repertoire was profiled, and TCRdb retains in-frame clones only, with some absent. The D gene and trimming were derived from the DNA, and the V and J assignments and clone size from that table. The data show about 58,000 clones, approximately 77% seen once. The sequencing sample was made of peripheral blood. The TCR originated in a human donor in a cohort sampled during active COVID-19.

CDR3 in amino acids: CASATRGPSSYNEQFF. Here the CDR3 DNA reads TGTGCCAGCGCCACCAGGGGACCGAGCTCCTACAATGAGCAGTTCTTC. V and J are TRBV21-1 and TRBJ2-1; the tabulated D call, TRBD1, remains unverified against the DNA. TRBV21-1 is termed a pseudogene. This CDR3 has 16 residues.